This TCR beta chain came from a study of PD-1 blockade in classical Hodgkin lymphoma (dated by TCRdb to 2020 to 2021). Looking at the study overall: Nivolumab dosing was 3 mg/kg intravenously every 2 weeks, continuing until either disease progression or unacceptable toxicity. The study used TCR beta sequencing and CyTOF to define a peripheral blood immune signature of response to PD-1 blockade in classical Hodgkin lymphoma.

The time point label here, explained by the study, means: cycle 1 day 1 (C1D1), immediately before nivolumab initiation. Every trial patient had relapsed following autologous stem cell transplantation, and prior brentuximab vedotin exposure was what differed among cohorts A, B and C. A total of roughly 57 patients with relapsed/refractory classical Hodgkin lymphoma made up the trial cohort, and each patient's best overall response was complete response, partial response or progressive disease. In the multi-cohort phase II CheckMate 205 trial, trial patients received single-agent nivolumab. An independent review committee assessed best overall response by applying the 2007 International Working Group response criteria. Trial PBMCs were obtained immediately prior to nivolumab initiation (C1D1) and on therapy at cycle 2 day 1 and cycle 4 day 1. Peripheral blood was collected in 8 mL Vacutainer Cell Preparation Tubes, from which PBMCs were isolated by centrifugation and then cryopreserved.

Genomic DNA was isolated using the Qiagen DNeasy kit from unsorted PBMCs as well as from negatively selected CD4+ and CD8+ fractions. Amplification of TCR beta CDR3 regions was done by immunoSEQ multiplex PCR with primers that anneal to V and J segments. A synthetic immune receptor repertoire was used to minimize amplification bias, and any remaining bias was removed computationally after sequencing. Processing in the source paper ran as follows. Custom Python scripts were used to quantify repertoire diversity as the Shannon entropy index. Unsorted, CD4+ and CD8+ repertoires were analyzed separately, except in combined analyses where CD4+ and CD8+ sequences were merged in silico. A clone was considered expanded if an increase in frequency of at least 2-fold after treatment relative to C1D1 was found, and a pseudocount of 0.5 was applied to clones undetected at baseline. Clones with 0 or 1 copy at C1D1 were classified as singleton clones, and clones with 2 or more copies were classified as non-singleton clones. Clones expanded in unsorted samples were annotated as CD4+, CD8+ or unknown by matching protein sequences in sorted samples from the same patient. Wilcoxon tests on paired samples were used to test changes in diversity from C1D1 to C4D1. TCRdb retrieved this table from immuneACCESS and kept in-frame rearrangements only. Not all clones are present; in checked studies, unresolved V genes account for under half, and no reason is known for the remainder. That table supplies the V and J calls and clone size; D and trimming were determined from the DNA. In this sample the table shows approximately 13,000 clones, 92% of which occur a single time. The ten most abundant clones make up approximately 20% of the sample.

Reading from cysteine to phenylalanine, the CDR3 counts 13 amino acids. The only DNA kept is the CDR3, 39 bases in frame from the first base. CDR1 SGDLS and CDR2 YYNGEE were looked up in the germline V gene. The germline V and J ends show losses of 6 bases and 6 bases respectively, and no gene match explains 8 bases of the junction. As for this clone: The clone's antigen remains unknown. It has no much larger one-base neighbor in the sample; base qualities were not kept.

Here is what the overall study found, with its caveats: Baseline TCR diversity was reported to be lower in newly diagnosed patients than in healthy donors and to be lower still in relapsed/refractory patients. The study was limited to a single clinical trial cohort, and causes of repertoire differences, possibly disease activity or prior therapy, remained undefined. Trial patients achieving complete response had baseline diversity similar to newly diagnosed patients, whereas partial responders and progressors had significantly lower diversity. Lower diversity was observed in patients in whom nivolumab was started less than 1 year after ASCT, and these patients were excluded from later analyses so that confounding by immune reconstitution would be avoided. By C4D1, a significant rise was seen in CD4+ TCR diversity but not in CD8+ TCR diversity (p=0.0027 vs p=0.16), and the rise was most apparent among complete responders (p=0.02).

The clonotype was recovered from a human donor with classical Hodgkin lymphoma. Here the sequenced sample was peripheral blood mononuclear cells (PBMCs), taken at baseline. The chain links TRBV9 with TRBJ1-2, with 7 bases in between that match TRBD1. CDR3 protein: CASNLPGGDGYTF. The DNA sequence is as follows: TGTGCCAGCAATTTACCAGGGGGGGATGGCTACACCTTC.